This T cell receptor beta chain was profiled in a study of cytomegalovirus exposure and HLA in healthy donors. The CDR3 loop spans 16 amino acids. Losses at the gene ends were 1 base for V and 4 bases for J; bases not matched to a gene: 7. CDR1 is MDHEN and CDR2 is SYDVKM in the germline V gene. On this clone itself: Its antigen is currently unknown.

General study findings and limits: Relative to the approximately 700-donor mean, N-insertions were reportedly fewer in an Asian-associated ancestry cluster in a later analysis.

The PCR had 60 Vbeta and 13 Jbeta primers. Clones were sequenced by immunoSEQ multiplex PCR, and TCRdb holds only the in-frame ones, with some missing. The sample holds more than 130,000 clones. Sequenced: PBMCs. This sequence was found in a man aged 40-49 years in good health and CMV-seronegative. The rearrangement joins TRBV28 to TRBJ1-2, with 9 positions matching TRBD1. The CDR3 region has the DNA TGTGCCAGCAGTTTATTTAACTCGGGACAGGGCTATGGCTACACCTTC. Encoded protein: CASSLFNSGQGYGYTF.